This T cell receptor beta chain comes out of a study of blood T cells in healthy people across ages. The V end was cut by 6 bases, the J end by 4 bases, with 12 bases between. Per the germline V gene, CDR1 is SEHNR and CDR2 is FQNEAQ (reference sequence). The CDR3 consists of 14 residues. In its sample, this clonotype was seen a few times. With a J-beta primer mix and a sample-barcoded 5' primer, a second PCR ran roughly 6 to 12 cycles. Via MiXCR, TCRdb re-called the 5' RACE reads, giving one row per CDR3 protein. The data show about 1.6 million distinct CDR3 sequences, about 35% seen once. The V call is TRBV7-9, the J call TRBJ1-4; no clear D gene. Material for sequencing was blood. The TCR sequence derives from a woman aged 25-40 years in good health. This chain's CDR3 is CASREDGSNEKLFF. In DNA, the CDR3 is TGTGCCAGCAGGGAGGACGGCAGTAATGAAAAACTGTTTTTT.